Listed below are T cell receptor beta chains from one sample, sequenced in a study of monozygotic twins with inflammatory bowel disease. TCRdb reprocessed the 5' RACE reads, keeping one entry per CDR3 protein, no DNA. This table lists nearly 450,000 distinct CDR3 sequences. Sequencing used blood. The receptor set was obtained from a human donor with ulcerative colitis or Crohn's disease, or a healthy co-twin of an affected twin (not recorded which). Both conserved end residues are part of each CDR3. Fields, in order: V gene, J gene, CDR3 protein.

v_gene: TRBV4-2
j_gene: TRBJ1-4
CDR3aa: CASSRPEEQKLFF

v_gene: TRBV4-1
j_gene: TRBJ2-1
CDR3aa: CASSQDLGGAYNEQFF

v_gene: TRBV10-3
j_gene: TRBJ1-2
CDR3aa: CARTGFLCYTF

v_gene: TRBV19
j_gene: TRBJ2-7
CDR3aa: CASSMGLGTYEQYF

v_gene: TRBV3-1
j_gene: TRBJ1-1
CDR3aa: CASRETGWNTEAFF

v_gene: TRBV27
j_gene: TRBJ1-2
CDR3aa: CASSSYGQGRGYTF

v_gene: TRBV20-1
j_gene: TRBJ1-2
CDR3aa: CSAYGSNYGYTF

v_gene: TRBV4-3
j_gene: TRBJ1-2
CDR3aa: CASSQEARGSSYGYTF

v_gene: TRBV7-2
j_gene: TRBJ2-1
CDR3aa: CASSLAPLSGSNEQFF

v_gene: TRBV11-3
j_gene: TRBJ2-1
CDR3aa: CDSSLTSGSNEHCF

v_gene: TRBV30
j_gene: TRBJ1-1
CDR3aa: CAWGTPGQENTEAFF

v_gene: TRBV7-2
j_gene: TRBJ1-5
CDR3aa: CASSLMTGDQPQHF

v_gene: TRBV5-1
j_gene: TRBJ2-1
CDR3aa: CASSLLAGSHEQFF

v_gene: TRBV4-1
j_gene: TRBJ2-3
CDR3aa: CASSPAVSTSGREDTQYF

v_gene: TRBV7-2
j_gene: TRBJ2-5
CDR3aa: CASSQRSRGGQETQYF

v_gene: TRBV28
j_gene: TRBJ1-2
CDR3aa: CASTTLGDRGYTF

v_gene: TRBV3-1
j_gene: TRBJ2-2
CDR3aa: CASSPPRGAAGELFF

v_gene: TRBV6-2/TRBV6-3
j_gene: TRBJ1-5
CDR3aa: CASTRGQVVNQPQHF

v_gene: TRBV14
j_gene: TRBJ2-1
CDR3aa: CASSHPTEAGPVANEQFF

v_gene: TRBV18
j_gene: TRBJ1-1
CDR3aa: CASSPSRGDEAFF